This is a list of T cell receptor beta chains from one sample in a study of blood T cell repertoires in COVID-19. Clones were sequenced by immunoSEQ multiplex PCR, and TCRdb holds only the in-frame ones, with some missing. The table includes 250,000 to 350,000 clones, 88% detected once. The sequencing sample was made of peripheral blood. All receptors come from a woman aged 25 to 45 with COVID-19, enrolled during active disease. CDR3s include the opening cysteine and the closing phenylalanine or tryptophan. Each record gives: J gene, D gene, V gene, clone size, CDR3 DNA, CDR3 protein. The D gene is left open where the match is weak. Rows give clone size only sometimes, using once, few, many, or a class for an expanded clone.

>TRBJ2-7|TRBD2|TRBV6-5|-
TGTGCCAGCAGCTATAGCGGGAGGGCAGGCGAGCAGTACTTC
CASSYSGRAGEQYF
>TRBJ1-5|-|TRBV30|-
TGTGCCTGGGCAGACTCGTTAGGTCAGCCCCAGCATTTT
CAWADSLGQPQHF
>TRBJ2-1|TRBD1|TRBV5-4|-
TGTGCCAGCAGCTTGGGGACAGGGGGCACGAATGAGCAGTTCTTC
CASSLGTGGTNEQFF
>TRBJ2-1|-|TRBV7-2|-
TGTGCCAGCAGCTTGCGGCCTCGGGATGAGCAGTTCTTC
CASSLRPRDEQFF
>TRBJ2-7|-|TRBV12-2|-
TGTGCAAGTCGCACCCAATATAGGGCTAGCGGGAGTTACGAGCAGTACTTC
CASRTQYRASGSYEQYF
>TRBJ2-1|TRBD1|TRBV7-6|-
TGTGCCAGCAGCGCGTCAGGGGGCTGGGCCTACAATGAGCAGTTCTTC
CASSASGGWAYNEQFF
>TRBJ2-7|-|TRBV5-4|-
TGTGCCAGCAGCTTGGAAAGCGTCAGGGGGACTCACGAGCAGTACTTC
CASSLESVRGTHEQYF
>TRBJ1-4|-|TRBV28|-
TGTGCCAGCAAACTAGGGGAGGTGGCTAATGAAAAACTGTTTTTT
CASKLGEVANEKLFF
>TRBJ1-1|-|TRBV7-9|once
TGTGCCAGCAGCTTAGCCGACAGGCCCTCAGGGGAAGCTTTCTTT
CASSLADRPSGEAFF
>TRBJ2-7|TRBD2|TRBV29-1|-
TGCAGCGCCCAGGGACTAGCGGGTTTCGAGCAGTACTTC
CSAQGLAGFEQYF
>TRBJ2-5|-|TRBV7-8|-
TGTGCCAGCAGCTTAGCGGCGGCGGGGAGACAAGAGACCCAGTACTTC
CASSLAAAGRQETQYF
>TRBJ1-5|TRBD1|TRBV29-1|-
TGCCCTGGGTTACGGACAGGGCTGGGGTCGAGCAATCAGCCCCAGCATTTT
CPGLRTGLGSSNQPQHF
>TRBJ2-1|TRBD2|TRBV18|-
TGTGCCAGCTCACCGGGTCTAGCGGGATCAGGTGAGCAGTTCTTC
CASSPGLAGSGEQFF
>TRBJ2-7|TRBD2|TRBV29-1|-
TGCAGCGTCAATAGCGGGAGTAGCTCCTACGAGCAGTACTTC
CSVNSGSSSYEQYF
>TRBJ2-3|TRBD2|TRBV6-5|-
TGTGCCAGCACCCCGACTAGCGCTAGCACAGATACGCAGTATTTT
CASTPTSASTDTQYF